This T cell receptor beta chain was sequenced in a study of vaccination and CD4 T cells after COVID-19. Study at large: Sampling that followed vaccination took place a median around 71 days after dose two, within a range of 14 to 241. Study-level results: Detection of a median about 86% of reactive clones in convalescent patients was confined to the period after vaccination. Median SARS-CoV-2-reactive clonotype numbers went up from around 20 to 38, but not significantly.

This clonotype was found once. Its antigen is as yet unknown. The CDR3 length is 13 residues. The J segment lost 5 bases and the V segment lost 10 bases, leaving 5 bases of the junction unmatched. The V gene's germline CDR1 is SGHNT and CDR2 YYREEE (reference sequence). Indicated treatment: approximately nine-day PBMC culture with coronavirus spike peptide pools or control peptides (ViraFEST assay). Pre-COVID-19 pandemic sampling (2011-2018) yielded the unexposed donor's CD4+ T cells. An Oncomine TCR Beta short-read assay was used to sequence the DNA from cultured CD4+ T cells. From cultured CD4+ T cells, genomic DNA was extracted. TCRdb called the PCR reads again in MiXCR, with one record for every CDR3 protein. The repertoire holds roughly 6,400 distinct CDR3 sequences, with around 51% as singletons.

This clonotype was sampled from a human donor in good health. Sequences were obtained from CD4+ T cells from blood, cultured in vitro. The rearrangement uses TRBV5-4 and TRBJ2-3; TRBD2 matches at 12 bases. The CDR3 loop is CAASGGAEDTQYF. The CDR3 nucleotides are TGTGCCGCTAGCGGGGGGGCCGAAGATACGCAGTATTTT.